Below, 28 T cell receptor beta chains from the same sample are listed, as sequenced in a study of somatic mutations in cytotoxic T cells in rheumatoid arthritis. The data were produced by immunoSEQ multiplex PCR, yet TCRdb's version contains in-frame clones alone and is incomplete. The sample lists more than 20,000 clones; roughly 80% were seen once. The sequencing sample was made of CD8+ T cells sorted from blood. These receptors were collected from an adult with rheumatoid arthritis.

The chain is built from TRBV11-2 and TRBJ1-4; 7 bases map to TRBD1. J gave up 7 bases and V 2 bases, and 7 bases lay outside the gene matches. The CDR3 has 15 residues. CDR1 and CDR2 from the germline V gene are SGHAT and FQNNGV. The CDR3: CASSLLEGASEKLFF. CDR3 bases: TGTGCCAGCAGCTTATTGGAGGGGGCTAGTGAAAAACTGTTTTTT.

This clone came up once. The J gene is TRBJ2-7, the V gene TRBV4-3, with a tentative D call TRBD2 (6 bases). V was trimmed by 0 bases and J by 5 bases, leaving 17 bases between them. The length of the CDR3 is 16 residues. CDR1 LGHNA and CDR2 YSLEER come from the germline V gene. The CDR3 sequence: CASSQDLSLASNEQYF. The CDR3 coding sequence is TGCGCCAGCAGCCAAGATCTTTCGCTAGCGAGTAACGAGCAGTACTTC.

The V and J genes are TRBV5-4 and TRBJ2-5; TRBD1 aligns across 8 bases. This CDR3 has 15 amino acids. V trimming: 1 base; J trimming: 4 bases; junction bases outside the gene matches: 6. Germline CDR1 reads SGHNT; CDR2 reads YYREEE (reference sequence). The CDR3 DNA reads as TGTGCCAGCAGCTTGACGCAGGGGGCCGGAGAGACCCAGTACTTC. This encodes CASSLTQGAGETQYF.

V is TRBV4-2 and J is TRBJ1-6, with 9 bases that match TRBD1. The CDR3 contains 18 residues. J lost 6 bases, V lost 1 base, and 10 bases had no gene match. Germline V lookup: CDR1 LGHNA, CDR2 YNFKEQ. CDR3 residues: CASSQGPGQGVPNSPLHF. The CDR3 bases are TGTGCCAGCAGCCAAGGACCGGGACAGGGTGTTCCTAATTCACCCCTCCACTTT.

CDR3 DNA sequence: TGTGCCAGCAAAGGGGCCCCGTCCCCCGGGGAGCTGTTTTTT. Its protein product is CASKGAPSPGELFF. V is TRBV2 and J is TRBJ2-2; tentative D call: TRBD1 (5 bases). The germline V and J ends were trimmed by 7 bases and 6 bases, with 15 bases remaining between them. Germline CDR1 reads SNHLY; CDR2 reads FYNNEI. CDR3 length equals 14 residues.

The chain recombines TRBV6-1 with TRBJ2-7; 10 bases are shared with TRBD1. CDR1 MNHNS and CDR2 SASEGT come from the germline V gene. The CDR3 has 15 residues. V lost 5 bases, J lost 3 bases, and 7 bases stayed unmatched. DNA for the CDR3: TGTGCCAGCAGTCAGAGGGGGGACAGGGGCTACGAGCAGTACTTC. This sequence encodes CASSQRGDRGYEQYF.

The rearrangement joins TRBV7-9 to TRBJ1-2; 9 bases align to TRBD1. Germline CDR1 and CDR2: SEHNR and FQNEAQ (reference sequence). This CDR3 spans 16 amino acids. Germline trimming cut 4 bases from V and 6 bases from J; bases unmatched to any gene: 12. The CDR3 spells CASSSDSQGAIHGYTF. The CDR3 nucleotides are TGTGCCAGCAGCTCCGATTCACAGGGGGCAATACATGGCTACACCTTC.

The chain links TRBV2 to TRBJ1-2, with a weak D call TRBD1 (6 bases). This CDR3 is built from 14 residues. Trimming shortened V by 6 bases and J by 3 bases, and 14 bases separated the two germline ends. Per germline, CDR1 SNHLY and CDR2 FYNNEI. The CDR3, as DNA: TGTGCCAGCAGATCCCCGGGGGCCGACTATGGCTACACCTTC. Protein product: CASRSPGADYGYTF.

This clone was counted between two and nine times. CDR3 residues: CASSLAGEQYF. As DNA, the CDR3 is TGTGCCAGCAGCTTAGCGGGCGAGCAGTACTTC. The J gene is TRBJ2-7, the V gene TRBV7-9; no firm D call. V lost 0 bases and J 6 bases, leaving 3 bases between the germline ends. This CDR3 contains 11 residues. Per the germline V gene, CDR1 is SEHNR and CDR2 is FQNEAQ (reference sequence).

This sequence joins TRBV2 and TRBJ1-1; D is perhaps TRBD1 (6 bases). The germline V gene encodes CDR1 SNHLY and CDR2 FYNNEI. V was trimmed by 3 bases and J by 3 bases, leaving 11 bases between them. This CDR3 has 14 residues. CDR3 sequence: CASSDPGGHTEAFF. CDR3 bases: TGTGCCAGCAGTGACCCGGGGGGGCACACTGAAGCTTTCTTT.

This clone was picked up a small number of times. The CDR3 region has the DNA TGTGCCAGCAGTGATTTACTAGCGGGGAATGAGCAGTTCTTC. This encodes CASSDLLAGNEQFF. This chain connects TRBV25-1 to TRBJ2-1; 10 bases are a match to TRBD2. CDR3 length: 14 amino acids. V dropped 3 bases and J dropped 7; count of bases not matched to a gene: 3. Germline V gene sequence: CDR1 MGHDK, CDR2 SYGVNS.

The rearrangement links TRBV9 to TRBJ1-4; TRBD1 might be the D (6 bases). Between the trimmed V and J ends, which lost 3 bases and 7 bases, there was a span of 10 bases. Germline CDR1 is SGDLS and CDR2 is YYNGEE. CDR3 size: 13 residues. CDR3 in DNA: TGTGCCAGCAGCGCAGGGGCGGGTGAAAAACTGTTTTTT. Translating it yields CASSAGAGEKLFF.

This sequence joins TRBV7-6 and TRBJ2-2; D may be TRBD2 (6 bases). Trimming shortened V by 8 bases and J by 0 bases, and 19 bases separated the two germline ends. This CDR3 has 17 residues. Germline lookup yields CDR1 SGHVS and CDR2 FNYEAQ. CDR3 nucleotide sequence: TGTGCCAGCGGGCTTTGGGCGGGGTCAGCGAACACCGGGGAGCTGTTTTTT. Amino acids: CASGLWAGSANTGELFF.

J is TRBJ1-6 and V is TRBV4-1; unclear D gene. The germline CDR1 and CDR2 sequences are MGHRA and YSYEKL. The ends were cut back, 1 base at V and 11 bases at J, with 12 bases in the middle. The CDR3 is made up of 14 amino acids. The CDR3 loop reads CASSQVRGSPPLHF. The CDR3 DNA follows: TGCGCCAGCAGCCAAGTACGTGGCTCTCCACCCCTCCACTTT.

The chain recombines TRBV6-5 with TRBJ2-7; D perhaps matches TRBD1 (5 bases). This CDR3 region has 14 residues. Trimming pared 6 bases from V and 6 bases from J, leaving 18 bases between. CDR1 is MNHEY and CDR2 is SVGAGI in the germline V gene. The CDR3 region is CASSLQGDSGEQYF. As DNA, the CDR3 is TGTGCCAGCAGCCTCCAGGGTGATTCTGGCGAGCAGTACTTC.

V usage is TRBV6-4 and J usage is TRBJ1-2; D unclear. CDR1 is MRHNA, CDR2 SNTAGT, per germline. CDR3 length: 10 residues. Between the trimmed V and J ends, which lost 2 bases and 6 bases, there was a span of 1 base. The CDR3 nucleotides read TGTGCCAGCAGTGACGATGGCTACACCTTC. Translated, it gives CASSDDGYTF.

This clone was detected only a few times. CDR3 sequence reads: CASSARGDNEKLFF. The CDR3 DNA is TGTGCCAGCAGCGCGAGGGGGGATAATGAAAAACTGTTTTTT. This sequence joins TRBV9 and TRBJ1-4; D might be TRBD1 (6 bases). CDR1 is SGDLS, CDR2 YYNGEE, per germline. This CDR3 is 14 amino acids long. The V gene lost 3 bases and the J gene lost 4 bases, with 10 bases spanning the gap.

This clone was picked up one time. J is TRBJ1-2 and V is TRBV7-2; D not resolved. The CDR3 totals 15 residues. The ends were cut back, 1 base at V and 7 bases at J, with 16 bases in the middle. Germline CDR1 reads SGHTA; CDR2 reads FQGNSA. Here the CDR3 DNA reads TGTGCCAGCAGCTTAGTCCCGAGGACGAGGCTTGGCTACACCTTC. Amino acid sequence: CASSLVPRTRLGYTF.

V usage is TRBV27 and J usage is TRBJ2-7, with D unclear. The CDR3 length is 14 residues. The germline CDR1 and CDR2 sequences are MNHEY and SMNVEV (reference sequence). Trimming took off 2 bases at V and 3 bases at J, with 11 bases between the two ends. CDR3 in DNA: TGTGCCAGCAGTTTAATGGGCGGAGACTACGAGCAGTACTTC. Protein sequence: CASSLMGGDYEQYF.

This clone was observed a handful of times. The rearrangement uses TRBV5-4 and TRBJ1-6; no definite D call. V was cut by 0 bases and J by 10 bases, with 14 bases left in between. The CDR3 length is 15 residues. CDR1 is SGHNT, CDR2 YYREEE, per germline (reference sequence). DNA of the CDR3: TGTGCCAGCAGCTTGGGCGCCGGGGTGGGATCACCCCTCCACTTT. Its translation is CASSLGAGVGSPLHF.

This clone was seen a single time. CDR3 sequence (DNA): TGTGCCAGCAGTGAGGGCCCATGGGCTCCCTACGAGCAGTACTTC. Translating gives CASSEGPWAPYEQYF. This chain links TRBV6-1 with TRBJ2-7; D not resolved. V gave up 3 bases and J gave up 2 bases, with 14 bases separating them. This CDR3 region has 15 residues. CDR1 is MNHNS, CDR2 SASEGT, per germline.

The chain couples TRBV4-1 to TRBJ1-2, with D possibly being TRBD1 (5 bases). The ends were cut back, 4 bases at V and 7 bases at J, with 16 bases in the middle. The CDR3 is made up of 14 amino acids. From germline, CDR1 is MGHRA and CDR2 YSYEKL. In DNA, the CDR3 is TGCGCCAGCAGCCTCCTCGGGGGTTTTGGTGGCTACACCTTC. It is translated as CASSLLGGFGGYTF.

The chain joins TRBV7-3 to TRBJ2-5, with 13 bases lining up with TRBD2. This CDR3 comprises 16 residues. The germline CDR1 and CDR2 sequences are SGHTA and FQGTGA. J was trimmed by 4 bases and V by 5 bases; bases with no gene match: 7. The chain's CDR3 is CASSPTSGGALETQYF. The CDR3 bases are TGTGCCAGCAGCCCAACTAGCGGGGGGGCCCTAGAGACCCAGTACTTC.

V gene TRBV13 combines with J gene TRBJ2-1; 7 bases are shared with TRBD1. V lost 5 bases and J lost 3; bases outside the gene matches: 4. In germline, CDR1 is PRHDT, CDR2 FYEKMQ (reference sequence). The CDR3 totals 14 residues. CDR3 nucleotide sequence: TGTGCCAGCAGCCCGAGACAGGGCTACAATGAGCAGTTCTTC. Translation gives CASSPRQGYNEQFF.

This chain joins TRBV9 and TRBJ1-2; no reliable D call. This CDR3 has 16 residues. V was pared by 0 bases and J by 6 bases, with 18 bases between. Per the germline V gene, CDR1 is SGDLS and CDR2 is YYNGEE. This CDR3 is CASSVDSGSPADGYTF. The CDR3 coding sequence is TGTGCCAGCAGCGTAGATTCGGGGTCCCCAGCGGATGGCTACACCTTC.

This rearrangement joins TRBV6-1 to TRBJ1-1, with no clear D. Deletions cut 10 bases from V and 1 base from J, with 13 bases between. Germline values: CDR1 MNHNS, CDR2 SASEGT. The CDR3 length is 13 residues. This chain's CDR3 is CATRRTENTEAFF. CDR3 nucleotide sequence: TGTGCCACCAGAAGGACGGAGAACACTGAAGCTTTCTTT.

The J gene is TRBJ1-2, the V gene TRBV25-1, with TRBD1 matching 7 bases. Germline CDR1 MGHDK, CDR2 SYGVNS. The CDR3 totals 13 residues. V was pared by 3 bases and J by 7 bases, with 5 bases of the junction left unmatched. The CDR3 coding sequence is TGTGCCAGCAGTGATTACAGGGGACCTGGCTACACCTTC. Its protein product is CASSDYRGPGYTF.

The J gene is TRBJ2-5, the V gene TRBV7-2; D is unclear. The length of the CDR3 is 12 residues. From germline, CDR1 is SGHTA and CDR2 FQGNSA. The germline V and J ends were trimmed by 11 bases and 5 bases, with 15 bases remaining between them. CDR3 bases: TGTGCCGCCGAACCACCGGGCGAGACCCAGTACTTC. Translating gives CAAEPPGETQYF.